Shown below are 8 T cell receptor beta chains from a single sample sequenced in a study of T cells in Graves' hyperthyroidism and ophthalmopathy. Amplification of TCR beta CDR3 regions was performed using RNA transcripts as template. With the HTBI primer set, the TCR CDR3 went through a first round of RT-PCR. TCRdb re-called the multiplex PCR reads with MiXCR, one entry per CDR3 protein. In the table there are 700,000 to 850,000 distinct CDR3 sequences, roughly 32% of which are singletons. Sequencing was performed on blood. These receptors originate from a woman aged 40 to 50 with Graves' hyperthyroidism.

In DNA, the CDR3 is TGTGCCAGCAGTGCTCCCAAGGCAGGGGGCTACTCCTACGAGCAGTACTTC. Protein: CASSAPKAGGYSYEQYF. This chain joins TRBV6-1 and TRBJ2-7, with 8 positions matching TRBD1. The trim removed 4 bases at V and 0 bases at J, leaving 11 bases unmatched. Germline lookup yields CDR1 MNHNS and CDR2 SASEGT. This CDR3 comprises 17 residues.

This clonotype was counted ten times or more. The chain links TRBV10-1 to TRBJ1-1; the D gene is possibly TRBD1 (6 bases). The CDR3 extends over 15 amino acids. The germline gives CDR1 WNHNN, CDR2 SYGVQD (reference sequence). V lost 2 bases, J lost 0 bases, and 10 bases lay in between. The CDR3 nucleotides read TGCGCCAGCAGTGAGGACGGACAGCTGAACACTGAAGCTTTCTTT. Amino acid sequence: CASSEDGQLNTEAFF.

The rearrangement uses TRBV19 and TRBJ1-2; D is possibly TRBD1 (6 bases). V was cut by 7 bases and J by 4 bases, with 16 bases left in between. The germline V gene encodes CDR1 LNHDA and CDR2 SQIVND (reference sequence). This CDR3 has 14 amino acids. CDR3 nucleotide sequence: TGTGCCAGTAATCGGGACACCCTCCTCTATGGCTACACCTTC. Protein product: CASNRDTLLYGYTF.

Note on this clonotype: Relative to the germline gene, one junction end is altered; a read error may explain this. This chain connects TRBV11-2 to TRBJ1-1; no firm D call. The CDR3 is 13 residues long. Germline V gives CDR1 SGHAT, CDR2 FQNNGV. CDR3 DNA: TGTGCCAGCAGCTTAGCCGTAGACTTTGAAGCTTCCTTT. As protein: CASSLAVDFEASF.

The chain combines TRBV6-1 with TRBJ2-5; 9 positions match TRBD2. The CDR3 has 15 amino acids. Germline trimming cut 8 bases from V and 5 bases from J; bases unmatched to any gene: 12. CDR1 MNHNS and CDR2 SASEGT come from the germline V gene. As DNA, the CDR3 is TGTGCCAGCTCACCACCCGGGACTAGCCGTGAGACCCAGTACTTC. Translation gives CASSPPGTSRETQYF.

This clonotype was seen at least ten times. This chain joins TRBV19 and TRBJ1-2; 7 nucleotides align to TRBD1. CDR1 and CDR2 (germline): LNHDA, SQIVND (reference sequence). The J segment lost 4 bases and the V segment lost 10 bases, leaving 15 bases of the junction unmatched. The CDR3 loop spans 15 amino acids. In nucleotides, the CDR3 is TGTGCCACCCTGATAGGGACAGCGGCGGGCTATGGCTACACCTTC. This translates into CATLIGTAAGYGYTF.

This clonotype was seen only a few times. This chain connects TRBV27 to TRBJ2-5, with D maybe TRBD1 (6 bases). Per the germline V gene, CDR1 is MNHEY and CDR2 is SMNVEV (reference sequence). The CDR3 covers 16 residues. V was trimmed by 8 bases and J by 1 base, leaving 20 bases between them. In nucleotides, the CDR3 is TGTGCCAGCCGTCCCTCGCTGGGCAGGGGCCAAGAGACCCAGTACTTC. Its protein is CASRPSLGRGQETQYF.

The chain links TRBV4-1 to TRBJ2-7, with 11 bases aligning to TRBD2. This CDR3 spans 15 amino acids. Germline assignment: CDR1 MGHRA and CDR2 YSYEKL. With V trimmed by 3 bases and J by 3 bases, 4 bases remained unmatched. This CDR3 reads CASSHPSGRNYEQYF. For the CDR3, the DNA is TGCGCCAGCAGCCATCCTAGCGGGAGGAACTACGAGCAGTACTTC.